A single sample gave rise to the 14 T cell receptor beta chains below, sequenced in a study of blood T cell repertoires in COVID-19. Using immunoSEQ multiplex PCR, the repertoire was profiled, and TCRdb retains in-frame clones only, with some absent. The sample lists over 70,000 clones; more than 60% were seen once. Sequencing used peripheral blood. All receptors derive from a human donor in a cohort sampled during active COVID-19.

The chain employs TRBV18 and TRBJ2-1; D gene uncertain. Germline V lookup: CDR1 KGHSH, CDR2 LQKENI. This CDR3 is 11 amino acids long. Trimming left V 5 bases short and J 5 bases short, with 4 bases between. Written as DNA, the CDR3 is TGTGCCAGCTCAACTAACAATGAGCAGTTCTTC. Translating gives CASSTNNEQFF.

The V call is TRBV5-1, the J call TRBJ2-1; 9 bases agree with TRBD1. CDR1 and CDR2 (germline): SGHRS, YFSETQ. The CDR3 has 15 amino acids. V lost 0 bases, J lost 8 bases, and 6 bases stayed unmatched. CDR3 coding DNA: TGCGCCAGCAGCTTGGTATTCGGACAGGGGTATGAGCAGTTCTTC. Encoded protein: CASSLVFGQGYEQFF.

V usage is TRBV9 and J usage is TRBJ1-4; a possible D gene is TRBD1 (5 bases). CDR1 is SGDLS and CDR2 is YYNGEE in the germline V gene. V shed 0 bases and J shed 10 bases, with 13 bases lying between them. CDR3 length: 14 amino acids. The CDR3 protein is CASSVGADMGKLFF. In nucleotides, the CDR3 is TGTGCCAGCAGCGTAGGGGCGGACATGGGAAAACTGTTTTTT.

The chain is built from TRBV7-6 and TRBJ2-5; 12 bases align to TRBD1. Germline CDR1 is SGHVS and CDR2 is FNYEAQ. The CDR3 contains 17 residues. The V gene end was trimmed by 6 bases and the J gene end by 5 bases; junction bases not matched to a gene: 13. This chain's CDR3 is CASRMFAGTGGRETQYF. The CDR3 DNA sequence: TGTGCCAGCAGAATGTTTGCCGGGACAGGGGGCAGGGAGACCCAGTACTTC. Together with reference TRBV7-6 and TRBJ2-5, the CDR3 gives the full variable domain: GAGVSQSPRYKVTKRGQDVALRCDPISGHVSLYWYRQALGQGPEFLTYFNYEAQQDKSGLPNDRFSAERPEGSISTLTIQRTEQRDSAMYRCASRMFAGTGGRETQYFGPGTRLLVL.

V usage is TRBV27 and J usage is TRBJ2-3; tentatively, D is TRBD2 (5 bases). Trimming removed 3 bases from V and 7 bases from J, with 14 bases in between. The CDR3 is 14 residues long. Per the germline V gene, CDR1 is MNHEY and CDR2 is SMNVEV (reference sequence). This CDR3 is CASSLVDGKNTQYF. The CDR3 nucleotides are TGTGCCAGCAGTTTGGTGGACGGGAAAAATACGCAGTATTTT.

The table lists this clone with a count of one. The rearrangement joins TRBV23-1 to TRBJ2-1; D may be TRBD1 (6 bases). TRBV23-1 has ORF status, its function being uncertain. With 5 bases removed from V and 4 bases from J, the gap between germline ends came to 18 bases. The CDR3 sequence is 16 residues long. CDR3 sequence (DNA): TGCGCCAGCAGTAAATGGGCGGACAGAGAGTACAATGAGCAGTTCTTC. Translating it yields CASSKWADREYNEQFF.

CDR3 coding DNA: TGCGCCAGCAGCAGCACTAGCGGGAGGCTGGACGAGCAGTACTTC. It yields the protein CASSSTSGRLDEQYF. This rearrangement joins TRBV5-1 to TRBJ2-7; 12 bases match TRBD2. CDR3 length: 15 residues. Trimming at V came to 4 bases and at J to 5 bases, leaving 7 bases not matched to a gene. Germline values: CDR1 SGHRS, CDR2 YFSETQ.

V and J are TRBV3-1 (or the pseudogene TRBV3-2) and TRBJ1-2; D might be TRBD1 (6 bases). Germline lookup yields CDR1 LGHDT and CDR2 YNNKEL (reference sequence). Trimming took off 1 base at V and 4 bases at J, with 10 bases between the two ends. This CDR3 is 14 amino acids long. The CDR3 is CASSQVGATYGYTF. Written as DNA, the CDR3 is TGTGCCAGCAGCCAAGTGGGGGCCACCTATGGCTACACCTTC.

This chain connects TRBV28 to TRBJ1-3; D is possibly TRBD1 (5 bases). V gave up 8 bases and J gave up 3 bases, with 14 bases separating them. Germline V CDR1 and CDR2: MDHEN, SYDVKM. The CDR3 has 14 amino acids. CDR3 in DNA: TGTGCCAGCGGCTCGGGGGATTTTGGAAACACCATATATTTT. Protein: CASGSGDFGNTIYF.

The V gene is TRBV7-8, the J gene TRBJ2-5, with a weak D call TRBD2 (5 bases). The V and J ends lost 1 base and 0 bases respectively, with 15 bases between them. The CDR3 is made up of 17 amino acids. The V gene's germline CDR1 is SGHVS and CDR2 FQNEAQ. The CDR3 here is CASSLGGRVGNQETQYF. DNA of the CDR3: TGTGCCAGCAGCTTAGGGGGTCGAGTCGGGAACCAAGAGACCCAGTACTTC.

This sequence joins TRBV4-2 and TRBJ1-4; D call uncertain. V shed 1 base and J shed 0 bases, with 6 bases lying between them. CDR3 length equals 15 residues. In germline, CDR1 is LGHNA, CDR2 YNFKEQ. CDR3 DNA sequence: TGTGCCAGCAGCCAAGTCGTTGCAACTAATGAAAAACTGTTTTTT. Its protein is CASSQVVATNEKLFF.

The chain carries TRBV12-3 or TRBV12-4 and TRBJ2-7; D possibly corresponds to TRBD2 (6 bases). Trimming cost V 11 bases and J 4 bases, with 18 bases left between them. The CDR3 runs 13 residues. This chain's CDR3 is CAYTGTFPYEQYF. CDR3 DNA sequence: TGTGCCTACACCGGGACTTTCCCGTACGAGCAGTACTTC.

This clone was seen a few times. CDR3 DNA: TGTGCCAGCAGTTTGCAGCGTAAAAGCTCCTACGAGCAGTACTTC. Protein: CASSLQRKSSYEQYF. V is TRBV6-5 and J is TRBJ2-7; D unresolved. Between the trimmed V and J ends, which lost 4 bases and 0 bases, there was a span of 13 bases. The CDR3 spans 15 residues. CDR1 is MNHEY, CDR2 SVGAGI, per germline.

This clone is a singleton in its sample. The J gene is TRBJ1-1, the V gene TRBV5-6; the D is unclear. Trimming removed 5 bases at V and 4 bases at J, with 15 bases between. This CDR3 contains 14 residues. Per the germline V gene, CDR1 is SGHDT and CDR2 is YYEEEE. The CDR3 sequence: CASRGWELGTEAFF. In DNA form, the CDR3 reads TGTGCCAGCAGGGGTTGGGAGTTGGGCACTGAAGCTTTCTTT.